The 6 T cell receptor beta chains below come from one sample, sequenced in a study of shared clonotypes between healthy human individuals. Sequencing was performed with immunoSEQ multiplex PCR; in TCRdb, only in-frame clones are kept and a portion is missing. The sample lists roughly 2,300,000 clones; under 95% were seen once. The specimen was naive CD4+ T cells from PBMCs. As for subset: CD45RA+ positively selected. The receptors were sampled from a man between 18 and 35 years old in good health. Some clones in this sample may be carry-over from other donors' samples.

The rearrangement links TRBV16 to TRBJ1-5; D might be TRBD1 (6 bases). CDR1 is KGHSY and CDR2 is FQNENV in the germline V gene. Trimming removed 4 bases at V and 4 bases at J, with 8 bases between. CDR3 length: 13 amino acids. CDR3 loop: CASSPGVNQPQHF. The CDR3 DNA follows: TGTGCCAGCAGCCCAGGGGTGAATCAGCCCCAGCATTTT.

The chain joins TRBV6-5 to TRBJ2-7, with 9 positions matching TRBD2. V gave up 2 bases and J gave up 7 bases; unmatched junction bases: 12. The CDR3 is 16 residues long. Germline CDR1 reads MNHEY; CDR2 reads SVGAGI. CDR3 bases: TGTGCCAGCAGTTACAATAGGGCTAGCGGGATCAAGGAGCAGTACTTC. As protein: CASSYNRASGIKEQYF.

This clone was recorded once. This sequence joins TRBV11-2 and TRBJ2-1; 7 nucleotides agree with TRBD2. Germline lookup yields CDR1 SGHAT and CDR2 FQNNGV. J lost 2 bases, V lost 8 bases, and 12 bases had no gene match. The CDR3 totals 16 residues. DNA of the CDR3: TGTGCCAGCGGGCTTCGGCGGGAGCTGACCTACAATGAGCAGTTCTTC. This encodes CASGLRRELTYNEQFF.

This rearrangement joins TRBV5-1 to TRBJ2-7; possible D gene TRBD1, 5 bases. Trimming stripped 4 bases from V and 3 bases from J, with 14 bases between. Germline CDR1 SGHRS, CDR2 YFSETQ. The CDR3 spans 14 residues. CDR3 nucleotide sequence: TGCGCCAGCAGCCCCAGGGTTCTGAACTACGAGCAGTACTTC. Its translation is CASSPRVLNYEQYF.

The rearrangement joins TRBV6-5 to TRBJ2-5; the match to TRBD1 covers 11 bases. CDR1 is MNHEY, CDR2 SVGAGI, per germline. The CDR3 is 16 amino acids. V lost 4 bases and J lost 5; bases outside the gene matches: 9. The CDR3 coding sequence is TGTGCCAGCAGTTCCGGACAGGGGGCAGGGTTTGAGACCCAGTACTTC. Encoded protein: CASSSGQGAGFETQYF.

The rearrangement links TRBV30 to TRBJ2-5; 11 nucleotides line up with TRBD1. This CDR3 has 17 amino acids. Germline CDR1 GTSNPN, CDR2 SVGIG (reference sequence). V lost 5 bases and J lost 3; bases outside the gene matches: 14. As DNA, the CDR3 is TGTGCCTGGGATTCCGGACAGGGGGCTATATGGAAAGAGACCCAGTACTTC. Its translation: CAWDSGQGAIWKETQYF. The entire variable domain, with the rest obtained from reference TRBV30 and TRBJ2-5, is as follows: SQTIHQWPATLVQPVGSPLSLECTVEGTSNPNLYWYRQAAGRGLQLLFYSVGIGQISSEVPQNLSASRPQDRQFILSSKKLLLSDSGFYLCAWDSGQGAIWKETQYFGPGTRLLVL.